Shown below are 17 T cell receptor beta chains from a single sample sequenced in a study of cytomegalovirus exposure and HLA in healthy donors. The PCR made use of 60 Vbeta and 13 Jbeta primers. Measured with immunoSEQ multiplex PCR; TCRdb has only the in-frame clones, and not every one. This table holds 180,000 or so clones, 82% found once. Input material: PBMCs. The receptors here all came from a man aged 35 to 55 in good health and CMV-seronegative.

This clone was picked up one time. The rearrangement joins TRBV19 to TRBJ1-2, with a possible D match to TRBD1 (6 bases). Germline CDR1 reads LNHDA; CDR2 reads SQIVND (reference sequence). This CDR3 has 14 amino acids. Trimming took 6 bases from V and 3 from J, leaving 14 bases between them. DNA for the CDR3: TGTGCCAGTAGGCCTGGGGACAAATACTATGGCTACACCTTC. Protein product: CASRPGDKYYGYTF.

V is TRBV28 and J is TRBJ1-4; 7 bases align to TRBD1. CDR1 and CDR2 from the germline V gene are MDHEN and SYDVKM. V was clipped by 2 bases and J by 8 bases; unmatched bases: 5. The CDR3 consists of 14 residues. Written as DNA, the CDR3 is TGTGCCAGCAGTTTACCCGGGACAGAAGAAAAACTGTTTTTT. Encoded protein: CASSLPGTEEKLFF.

The CDR3 spells CASSVPGLAGDSTDTQYF. Written as DNA, the CDR3 is TGTGCCAGCAGTGTCCCGGGACTAGCGGGGGATAGCACAGATACGCAGTATTTT. J is TRBJ2-3 and V is TRBV27, with TRBD2 identical over 14 bases. This CDR3 is built from 18 residues. The V and J ends lost 5 bases and 0 bases, in that order; junction bases with no gene match: 7. CDR1 and CDR2 (germline): MNHEY, SMNVEV (reference sequence).

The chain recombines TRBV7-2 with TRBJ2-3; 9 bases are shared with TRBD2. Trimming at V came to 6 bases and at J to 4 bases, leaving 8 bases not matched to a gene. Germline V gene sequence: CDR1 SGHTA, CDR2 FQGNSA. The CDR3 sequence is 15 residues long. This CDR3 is CASRPAGGGADTQYF. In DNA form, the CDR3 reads TGTGCCAGCAGACCAGCGGGAGGAGGCGCAGATACGCAGTATTTT.

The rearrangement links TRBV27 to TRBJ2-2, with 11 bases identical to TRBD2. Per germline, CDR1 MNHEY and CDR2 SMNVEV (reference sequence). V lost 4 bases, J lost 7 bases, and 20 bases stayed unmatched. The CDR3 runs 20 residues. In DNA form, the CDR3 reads TGTGCCAGCAGTTCCCTAGTACTAGCGGGGGACTCTTCTTATGGCGGGGAGCTGTTTTTT. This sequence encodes CASSSLVLAGDSSYGGELFF.

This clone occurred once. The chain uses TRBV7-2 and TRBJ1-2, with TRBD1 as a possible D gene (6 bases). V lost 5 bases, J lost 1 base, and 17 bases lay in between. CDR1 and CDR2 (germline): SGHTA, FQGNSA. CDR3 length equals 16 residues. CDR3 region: CASSRGGREINYGYTF. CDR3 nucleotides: TGTGCCAGCAGCCGGGGGGGCCGGGAGATTAACTATGGCTACACCTTC.

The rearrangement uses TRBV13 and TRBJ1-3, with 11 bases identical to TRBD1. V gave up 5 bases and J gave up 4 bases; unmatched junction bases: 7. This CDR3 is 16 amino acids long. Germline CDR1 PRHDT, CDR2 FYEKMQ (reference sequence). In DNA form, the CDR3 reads TGTGCCAGCAGCCAAAGGACAGGGGGCGGAGGAAACACCATATATTTT. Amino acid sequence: CASSQRTGGGGNTIYF.

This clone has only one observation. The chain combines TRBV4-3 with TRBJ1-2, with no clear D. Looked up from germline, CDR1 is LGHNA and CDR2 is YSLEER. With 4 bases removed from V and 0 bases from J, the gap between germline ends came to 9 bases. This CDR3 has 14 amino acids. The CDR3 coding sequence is TGCGCCAGCAGCCGCCAGGCAGCTAACTATGGCTACACCTTC. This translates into CASSRQAANYGYTF.

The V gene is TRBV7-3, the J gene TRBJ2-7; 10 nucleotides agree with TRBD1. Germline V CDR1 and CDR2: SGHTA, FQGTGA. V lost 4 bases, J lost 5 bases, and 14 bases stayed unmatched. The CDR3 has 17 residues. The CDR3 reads CASSSAPRRDRGHEQYF. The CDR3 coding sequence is TGTGCCAGCAGCTCCGCCCCCCGGCGGGACAGGGGCCACGAGCAGTACTTC.

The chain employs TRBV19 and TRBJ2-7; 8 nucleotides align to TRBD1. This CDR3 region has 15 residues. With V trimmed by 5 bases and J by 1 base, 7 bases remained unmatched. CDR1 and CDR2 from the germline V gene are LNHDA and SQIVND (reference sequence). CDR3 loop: CASSWAQGASYEQYF. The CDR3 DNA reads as TGTGCCAGTAGTTGGGCTCAGGGGGCGTCCTACGAGCAGTACTTC.

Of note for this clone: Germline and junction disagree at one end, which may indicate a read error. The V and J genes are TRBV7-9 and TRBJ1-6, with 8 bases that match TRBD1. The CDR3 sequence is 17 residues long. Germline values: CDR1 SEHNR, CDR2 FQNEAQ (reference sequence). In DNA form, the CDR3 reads TGTTCCAGCAGCCGGGGTGGCAGGGGGCTAGGTAATTCACCCCTCCACTTT. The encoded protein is CSSSRGGRGLGNSPLHF.

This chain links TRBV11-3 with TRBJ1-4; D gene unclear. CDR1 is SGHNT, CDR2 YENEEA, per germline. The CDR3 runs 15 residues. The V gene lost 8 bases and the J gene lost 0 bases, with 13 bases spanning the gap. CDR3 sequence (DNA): TGTGCCAGCCGTGGTTATGGCCCAACTAATGAAAAACTGTTTTTT. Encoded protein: CASRGYGPTNEKLFF.

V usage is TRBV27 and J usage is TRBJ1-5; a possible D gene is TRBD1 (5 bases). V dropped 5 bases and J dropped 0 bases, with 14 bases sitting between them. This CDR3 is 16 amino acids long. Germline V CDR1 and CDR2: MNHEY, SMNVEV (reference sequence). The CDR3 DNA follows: TGTGCCAGCAGTCCCGTGGACATGTATAGCAATCAGCCCCAGCATTTT. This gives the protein CASSPVDMYSNQPQHF.

The CDR3 nucleotides read TGTGCCAGCAGTTTTCGCCAGGGGGATGGCTACACCTTC. Translation gives CASSFRQGDGYTF. The chain carries TRBV6-6 and TRBJ1-2; 7 nucleotides line up with TRBD1. V lost 4 bases and J lost 6; bases outside the gene matches: 5. Germline-derived CDR1 and CDR2 are MNHNY and SVGAGI (reference sequence). This CDR3 region has 13 residues.

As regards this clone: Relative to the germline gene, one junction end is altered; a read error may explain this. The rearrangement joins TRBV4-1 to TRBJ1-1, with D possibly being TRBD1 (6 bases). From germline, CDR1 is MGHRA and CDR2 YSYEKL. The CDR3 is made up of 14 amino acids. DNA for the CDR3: TGCGCCAGCAGCCAAGATCTTGGGTCACAGGGCCCCAAGTTT. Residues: CASSQDLGSQGPKF.

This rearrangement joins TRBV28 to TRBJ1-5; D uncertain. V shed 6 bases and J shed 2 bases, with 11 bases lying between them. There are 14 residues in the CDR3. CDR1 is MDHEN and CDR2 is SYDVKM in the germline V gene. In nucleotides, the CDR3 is TGTGCCAGCAGGGTGAGGGTTGGCAATCAGCCCCAGCATTTT. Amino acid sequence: CASRVRVGNQPQHF.

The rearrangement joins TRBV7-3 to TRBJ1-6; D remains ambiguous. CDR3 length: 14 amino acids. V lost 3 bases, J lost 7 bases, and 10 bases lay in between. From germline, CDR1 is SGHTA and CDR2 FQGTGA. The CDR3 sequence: CASSLGSFNSPLHF. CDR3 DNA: TGTGCCAGCAGCTTGGGCAGCTTCAATTCACCCCTCCACTTT.